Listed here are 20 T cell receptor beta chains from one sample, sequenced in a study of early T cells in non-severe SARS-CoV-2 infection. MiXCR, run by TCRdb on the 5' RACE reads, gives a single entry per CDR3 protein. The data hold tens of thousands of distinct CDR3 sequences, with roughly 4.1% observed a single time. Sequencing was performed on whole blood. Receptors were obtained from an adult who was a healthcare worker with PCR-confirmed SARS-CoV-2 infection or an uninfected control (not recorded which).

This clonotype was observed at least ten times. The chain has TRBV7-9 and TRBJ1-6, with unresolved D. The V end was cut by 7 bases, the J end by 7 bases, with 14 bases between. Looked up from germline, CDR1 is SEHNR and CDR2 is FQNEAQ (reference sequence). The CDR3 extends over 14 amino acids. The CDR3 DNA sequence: TGTGCCAGCACCTCCCTGTGGGGAAATTCACCCCTCCACTTT. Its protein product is CASTSLWGNSPLHF.

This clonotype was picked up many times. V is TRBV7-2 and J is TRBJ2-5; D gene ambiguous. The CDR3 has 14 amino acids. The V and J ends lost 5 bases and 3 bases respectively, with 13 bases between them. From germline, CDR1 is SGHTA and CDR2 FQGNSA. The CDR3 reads CASSPPGLKETQYF. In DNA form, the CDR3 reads TGTGCCAGCAGCCCTCCCGGCCTCAAAGAGACCCAGTACTTC.

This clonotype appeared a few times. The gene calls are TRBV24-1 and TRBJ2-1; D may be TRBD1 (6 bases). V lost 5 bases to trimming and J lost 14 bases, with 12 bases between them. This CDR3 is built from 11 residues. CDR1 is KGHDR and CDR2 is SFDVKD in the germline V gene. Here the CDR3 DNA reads TGTGCCACCAGTGCCCCAGGACAGAAGTTCTTC. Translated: CATSAPGQKFF.

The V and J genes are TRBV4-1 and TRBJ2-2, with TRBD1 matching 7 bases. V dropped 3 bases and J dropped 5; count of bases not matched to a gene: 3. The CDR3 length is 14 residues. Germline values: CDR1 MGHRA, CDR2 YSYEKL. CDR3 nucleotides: TGCGCCAGCAGCCAGAGGGGGCATACCGGGGAGCTGTTTTTT. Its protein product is CASSQRGHTGELFF.

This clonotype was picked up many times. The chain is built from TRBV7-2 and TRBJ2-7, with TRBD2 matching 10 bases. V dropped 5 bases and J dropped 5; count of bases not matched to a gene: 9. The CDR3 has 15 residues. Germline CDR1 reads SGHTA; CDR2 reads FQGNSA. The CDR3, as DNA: TGTGCCAGCAGCCCCCGTGGAGCGGGAGGGCACGAGCAGTACTTC. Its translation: CASSPRGAGGHEQYF.

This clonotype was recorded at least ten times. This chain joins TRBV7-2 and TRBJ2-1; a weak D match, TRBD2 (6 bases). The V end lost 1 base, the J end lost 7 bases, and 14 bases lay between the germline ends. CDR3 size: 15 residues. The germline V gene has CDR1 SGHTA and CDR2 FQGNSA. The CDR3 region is CASSLDGGMGNEQFF. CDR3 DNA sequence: TGTGCCAGCAGCTTAGATGGCGGGATGGGGAATGAGCAGTTCTTC.

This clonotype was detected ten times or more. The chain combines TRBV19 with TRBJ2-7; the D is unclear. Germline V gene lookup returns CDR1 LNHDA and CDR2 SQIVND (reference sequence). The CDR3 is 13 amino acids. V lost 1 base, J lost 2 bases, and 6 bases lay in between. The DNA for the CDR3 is TGTGCCAGTAGTATAGGCCACCCCTACGAGCAGTACTTC. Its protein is CASSIGHPYEQYF.

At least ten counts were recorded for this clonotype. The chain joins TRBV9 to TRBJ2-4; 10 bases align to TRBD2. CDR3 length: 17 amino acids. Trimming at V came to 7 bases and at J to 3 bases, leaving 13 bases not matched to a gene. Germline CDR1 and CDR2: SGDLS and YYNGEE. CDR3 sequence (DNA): TGTGCCAGCTTAAGGACTAGCGGATCCTCAGGCAAAAACATTCAGTACTTC. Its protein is CASLRTSGSSGKNIQYF.

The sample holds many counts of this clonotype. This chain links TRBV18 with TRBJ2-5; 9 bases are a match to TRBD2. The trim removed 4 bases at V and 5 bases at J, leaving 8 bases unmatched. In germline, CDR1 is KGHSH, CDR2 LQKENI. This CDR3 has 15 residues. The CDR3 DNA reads TGTGCCAGCTCACTAGCGGGAGCTCCCGGGGAGACCCAGTACTTC. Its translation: CASSLAGAPGETQYF. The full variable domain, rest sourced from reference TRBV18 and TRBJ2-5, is NAGVMQNPRHLVRRRGQEARLRCSPMKGHSHVYWYRQLPEEGLKFMVYLQKENIIDESGMPKERFSAEFPKEGPSILRIQQVVRGDSAAYFCASSLAGAPGETQYFGPGTRLLVL.

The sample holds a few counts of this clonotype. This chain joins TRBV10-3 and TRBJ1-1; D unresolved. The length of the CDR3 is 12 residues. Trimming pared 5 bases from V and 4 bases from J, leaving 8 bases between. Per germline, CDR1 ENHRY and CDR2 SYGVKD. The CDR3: CAISSRPTEAFF. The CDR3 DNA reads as TGTGCCATCAGTTCACGGCCCACTGAAGCTTTCTTT.

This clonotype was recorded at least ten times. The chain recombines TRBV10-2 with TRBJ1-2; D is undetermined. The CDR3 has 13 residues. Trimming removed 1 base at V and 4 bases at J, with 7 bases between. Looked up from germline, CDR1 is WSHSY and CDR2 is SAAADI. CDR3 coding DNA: TGCGCCAGCAGTGAGTACGGAAGCTATGGCTACACCTTC. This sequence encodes CASSEYGSYGYTF.

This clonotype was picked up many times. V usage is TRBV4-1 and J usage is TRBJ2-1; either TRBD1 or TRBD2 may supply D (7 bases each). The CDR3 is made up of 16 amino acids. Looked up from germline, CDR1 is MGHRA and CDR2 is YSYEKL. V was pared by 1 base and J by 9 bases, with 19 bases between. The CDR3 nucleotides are TGCGCCAGCAGCCAAGTTGTCCCCAAGCGGGACAGTGAGCAGTTCTTC. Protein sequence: CASSQVVPKRDSEQFF.

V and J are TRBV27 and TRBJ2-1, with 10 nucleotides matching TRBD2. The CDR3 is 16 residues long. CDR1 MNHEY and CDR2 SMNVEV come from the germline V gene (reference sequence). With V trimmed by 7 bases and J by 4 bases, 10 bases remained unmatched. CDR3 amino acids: CASNSPSGSGYNEQFF. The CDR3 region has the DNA TGTGCCAGCAATTCCCCTAGCGGGAGCGGGTACAATGAGCAGTTCTTC.

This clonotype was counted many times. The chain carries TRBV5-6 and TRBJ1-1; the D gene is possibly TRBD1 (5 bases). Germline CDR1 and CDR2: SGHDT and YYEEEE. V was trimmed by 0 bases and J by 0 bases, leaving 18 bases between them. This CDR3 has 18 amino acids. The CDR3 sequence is CASSLVGFRVLLNTEAFF. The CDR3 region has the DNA TGTGCCAGCAGCTTGGTAGGCTTCAGGGTGCTTCTGAACACTGAAGCTTTCTTT.

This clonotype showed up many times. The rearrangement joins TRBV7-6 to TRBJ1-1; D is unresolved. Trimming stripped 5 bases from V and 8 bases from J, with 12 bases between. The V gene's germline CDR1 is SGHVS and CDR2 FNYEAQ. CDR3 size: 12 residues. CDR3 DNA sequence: TGTGCCAGCAGCCTCCCCGGTCGGGAAGCTTTCTTT. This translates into CASSLPGREAFF.

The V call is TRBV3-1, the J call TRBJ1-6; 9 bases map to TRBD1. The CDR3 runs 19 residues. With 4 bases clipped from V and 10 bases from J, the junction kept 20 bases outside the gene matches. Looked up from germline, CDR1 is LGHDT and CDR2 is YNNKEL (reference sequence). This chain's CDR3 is CASSPHTGTGKLRGSPLHF. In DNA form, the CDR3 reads TGTGCCAGCAGCCCGCATACGGGGACAGGGAAACTTCGGGGATCACCCCTCCACTTT.

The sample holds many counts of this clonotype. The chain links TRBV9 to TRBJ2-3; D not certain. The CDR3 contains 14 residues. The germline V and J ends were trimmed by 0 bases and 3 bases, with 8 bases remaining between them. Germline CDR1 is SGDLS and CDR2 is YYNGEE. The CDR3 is CASSVGDSTDTQYF. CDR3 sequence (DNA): TGTGCCAGCAGCGTAGGAGACTCAACAGATACGCAGTATTTT.

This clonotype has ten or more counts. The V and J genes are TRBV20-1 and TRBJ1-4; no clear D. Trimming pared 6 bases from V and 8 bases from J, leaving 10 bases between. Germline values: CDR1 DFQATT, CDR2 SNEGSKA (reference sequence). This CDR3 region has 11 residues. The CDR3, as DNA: TGCAGTGCCCCCCGAGGGGAAAAACTGTTTTTT. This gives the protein CSAPRGEKLFF.

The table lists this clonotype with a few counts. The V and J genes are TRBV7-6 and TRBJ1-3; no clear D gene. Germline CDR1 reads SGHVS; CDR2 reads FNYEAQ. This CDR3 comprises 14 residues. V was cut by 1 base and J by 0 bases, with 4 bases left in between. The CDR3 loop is CASSLGGSGNTIYF. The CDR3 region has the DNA TGTGCCAGCAGCTTAGGGGGCTCTGGAAACACCATATATTTT.

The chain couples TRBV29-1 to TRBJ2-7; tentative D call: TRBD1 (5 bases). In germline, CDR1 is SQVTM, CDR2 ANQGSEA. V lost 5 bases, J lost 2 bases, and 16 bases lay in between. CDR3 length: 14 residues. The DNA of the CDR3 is TGCAGCGTTCATTATAGTCAGGGTCCCTACGAGCAGTACTTC. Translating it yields CSVHYSQGPYEQYF.